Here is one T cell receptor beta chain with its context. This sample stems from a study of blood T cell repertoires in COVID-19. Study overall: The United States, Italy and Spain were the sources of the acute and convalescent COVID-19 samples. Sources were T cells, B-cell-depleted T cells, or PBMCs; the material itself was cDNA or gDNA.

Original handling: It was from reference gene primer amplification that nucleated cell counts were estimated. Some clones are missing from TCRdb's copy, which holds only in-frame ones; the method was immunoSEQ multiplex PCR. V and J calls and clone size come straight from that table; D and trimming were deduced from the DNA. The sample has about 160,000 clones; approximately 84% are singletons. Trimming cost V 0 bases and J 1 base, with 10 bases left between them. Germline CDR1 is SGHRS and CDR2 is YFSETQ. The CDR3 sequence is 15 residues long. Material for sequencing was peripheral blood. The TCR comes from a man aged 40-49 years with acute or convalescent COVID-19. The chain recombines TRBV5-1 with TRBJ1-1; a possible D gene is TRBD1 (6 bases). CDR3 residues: CASSLAEGQNTEAFF. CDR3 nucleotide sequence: TGCGCCAGCAGCTTGGCCGAGGGACAGAACACTGAAGCTTTCTTT.